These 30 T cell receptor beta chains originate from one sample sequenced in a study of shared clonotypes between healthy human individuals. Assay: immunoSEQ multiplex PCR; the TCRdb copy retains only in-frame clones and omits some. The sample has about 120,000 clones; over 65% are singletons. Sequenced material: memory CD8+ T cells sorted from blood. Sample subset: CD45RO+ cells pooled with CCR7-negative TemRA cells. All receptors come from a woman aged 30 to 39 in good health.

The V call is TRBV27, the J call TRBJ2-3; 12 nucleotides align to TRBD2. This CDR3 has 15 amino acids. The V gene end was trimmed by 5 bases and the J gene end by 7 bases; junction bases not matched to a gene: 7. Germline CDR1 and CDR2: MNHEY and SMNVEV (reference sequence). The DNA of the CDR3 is TGTGCCAGCAGTCCCCTAGCGGGAGGGGAGCATACGCAGTATTTT. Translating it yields CASSPLAGGEHTQYF.

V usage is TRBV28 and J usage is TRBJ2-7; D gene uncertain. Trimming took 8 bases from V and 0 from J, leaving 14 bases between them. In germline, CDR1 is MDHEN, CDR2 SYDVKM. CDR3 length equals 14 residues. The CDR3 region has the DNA TGTGCCAGCTCGCCGCCGCTGAGCTCCTACGAGCAGTACTTC. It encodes CASSPPLSSYEQYF.

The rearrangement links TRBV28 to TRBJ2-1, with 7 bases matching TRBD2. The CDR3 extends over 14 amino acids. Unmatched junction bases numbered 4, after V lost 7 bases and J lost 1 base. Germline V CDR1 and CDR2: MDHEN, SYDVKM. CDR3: CASTPSGSYNEQFF. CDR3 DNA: TGTGCCAGCACCCCTAGCGGATCCTACAATGAGCAGTTCTTC.

The CDR3 here is CASSLAWLGTKNEQFF. The CDR3 DNA reads as TGTGCCAGCAGCTTAGCGTGGTTAGGGACAAAAAATGAGCAGTTCTTC. The chain joins TRBV7-2 to TRBJ2-1, with D possibly matching TRBD1 (6 bases). CDR1 and CDR2 (germline): SGHTA, FQGNSA. This CDR3 is built from 16 residues. V was cut by 0 bases and J by 7 bases, with 16 bases left in between.

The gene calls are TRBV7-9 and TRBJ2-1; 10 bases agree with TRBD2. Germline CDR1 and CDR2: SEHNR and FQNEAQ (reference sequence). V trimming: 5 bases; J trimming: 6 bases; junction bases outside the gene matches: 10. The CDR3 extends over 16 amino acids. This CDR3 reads CASSPLLAGVPNEQFF. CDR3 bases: TGTGCCAGCAGCCCCCTGCTAGCGGGAGTTCCCAATGAGCAGTTCTTC.

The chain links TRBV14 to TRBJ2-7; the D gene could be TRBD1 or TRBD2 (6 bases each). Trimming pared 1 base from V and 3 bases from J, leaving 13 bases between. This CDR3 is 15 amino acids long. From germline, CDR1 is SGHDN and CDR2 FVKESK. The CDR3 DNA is TGTGCCAGCAGCCAAGGGGGGGACAAACGCTACGAGCAGTACTTC. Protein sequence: CASSQGGDKRYEQYF.

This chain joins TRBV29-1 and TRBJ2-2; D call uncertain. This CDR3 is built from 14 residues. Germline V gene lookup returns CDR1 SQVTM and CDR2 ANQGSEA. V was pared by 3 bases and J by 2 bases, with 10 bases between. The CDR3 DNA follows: TGCAGCGTTGACTATTCCGCAAACACCGGGGAGCTGTTTTTT. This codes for CSVDYSANTGELFF.

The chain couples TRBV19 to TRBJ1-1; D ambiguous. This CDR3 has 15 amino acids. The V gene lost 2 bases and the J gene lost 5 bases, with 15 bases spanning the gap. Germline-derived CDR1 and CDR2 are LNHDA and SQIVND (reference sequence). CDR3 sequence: CASSIWLPMGTEAFF. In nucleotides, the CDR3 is TGTGCCAGTAGTATATGGTTACCGATGGGGACTGAAGCTTTCTTT.

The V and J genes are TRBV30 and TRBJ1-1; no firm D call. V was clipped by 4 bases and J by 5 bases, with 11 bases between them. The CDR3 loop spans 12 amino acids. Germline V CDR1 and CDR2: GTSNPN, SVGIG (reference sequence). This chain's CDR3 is CAWKAGRTEAFF. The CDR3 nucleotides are TGTGCCTGGAAGGCGGGGAGGACTGAAGCTTTCTTT.

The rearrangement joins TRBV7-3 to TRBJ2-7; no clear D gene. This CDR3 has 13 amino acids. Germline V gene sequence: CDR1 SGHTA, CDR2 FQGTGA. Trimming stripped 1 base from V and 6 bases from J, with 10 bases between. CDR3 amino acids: CASSLIGPGEQYF. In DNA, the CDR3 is TGTGCCAGCAGCTTAATAGGCCCTGGCGAGCAGTACTTC.

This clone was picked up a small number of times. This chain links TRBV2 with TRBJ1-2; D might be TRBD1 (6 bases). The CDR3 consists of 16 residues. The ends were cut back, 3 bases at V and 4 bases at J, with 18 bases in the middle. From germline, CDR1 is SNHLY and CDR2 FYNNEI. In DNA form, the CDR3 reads TGTGCCAGCAGTGACCCCATCGGCCAGGGGTCCTATGGCTACACCTTC. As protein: CASSDPIGQGSYGYTF.

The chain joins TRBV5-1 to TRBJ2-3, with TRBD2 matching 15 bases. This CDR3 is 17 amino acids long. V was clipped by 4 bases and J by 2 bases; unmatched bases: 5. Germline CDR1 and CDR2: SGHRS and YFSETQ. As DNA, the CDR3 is TGCGCCAGCAGCCCCGGACTAGCGGGAGGGACCACAGATACGCAGTATTTT. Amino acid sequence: CASSPGLAGGTTDTQYF.

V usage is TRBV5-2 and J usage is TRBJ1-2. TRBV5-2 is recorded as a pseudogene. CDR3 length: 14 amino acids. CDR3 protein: CASNAVRKTYGYTF. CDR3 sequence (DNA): TGTGCCAGCAACGCTGTACGAAAGACCTATGGCTACACCTTC.

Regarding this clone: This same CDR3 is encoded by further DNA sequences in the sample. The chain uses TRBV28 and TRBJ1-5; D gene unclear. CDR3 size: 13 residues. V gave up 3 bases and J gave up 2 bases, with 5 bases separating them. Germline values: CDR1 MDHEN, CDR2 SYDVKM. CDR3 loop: CASSFLRNQPQHF. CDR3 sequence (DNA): TGTGCCAGCAGTTTCTTGCGCAATCAGCCCCAGCATTTT.

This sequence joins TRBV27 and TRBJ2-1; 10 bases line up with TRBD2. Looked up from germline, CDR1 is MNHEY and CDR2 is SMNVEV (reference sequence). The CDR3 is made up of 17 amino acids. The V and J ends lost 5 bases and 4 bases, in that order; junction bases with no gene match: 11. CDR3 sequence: CASSPGTSARPYNEQFF. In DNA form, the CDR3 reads TGTGCCAGCAGTCCCGGGACTAGCGCCAGACCTTACAATGAGCAGTTCTTC.

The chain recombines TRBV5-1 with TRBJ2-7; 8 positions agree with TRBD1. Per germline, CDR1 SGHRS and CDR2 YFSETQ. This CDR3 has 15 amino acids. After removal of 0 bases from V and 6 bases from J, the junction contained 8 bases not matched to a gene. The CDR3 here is CASSLVGAGGSEQYF. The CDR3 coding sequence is TGCGCCAGCAGCTTGGTAGGGGCAGGGGGCAGCGAGCAGTACTTC.

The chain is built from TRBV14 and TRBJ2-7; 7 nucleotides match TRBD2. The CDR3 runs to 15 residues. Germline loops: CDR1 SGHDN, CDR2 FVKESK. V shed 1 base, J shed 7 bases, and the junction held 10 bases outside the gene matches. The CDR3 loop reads CASSQAVGGPGEQYF. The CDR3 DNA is TGTGCCAGCAGCCAAGCGGTGGGAGGGCCGGGGGAGCAGTACTTC. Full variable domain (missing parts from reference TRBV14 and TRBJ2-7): EAGVTQFPSHSVIEKGQTVTLRCDPISGHDNLYWYRRVMGKEIKFLLHFVKESKQDESGMPNNRFLAERTGGTYSTLKVQPAELEDSGVYFCASSQAVGGPGEQYFGPGTRLTVT.

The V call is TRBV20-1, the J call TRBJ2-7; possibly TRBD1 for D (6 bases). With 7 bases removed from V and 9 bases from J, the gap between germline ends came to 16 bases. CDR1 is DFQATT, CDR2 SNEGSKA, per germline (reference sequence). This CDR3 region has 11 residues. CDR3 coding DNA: TGCAGTGTCCTTCCGGGACAAGGGCAGTACTTC. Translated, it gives CSVLPGQGQYF.

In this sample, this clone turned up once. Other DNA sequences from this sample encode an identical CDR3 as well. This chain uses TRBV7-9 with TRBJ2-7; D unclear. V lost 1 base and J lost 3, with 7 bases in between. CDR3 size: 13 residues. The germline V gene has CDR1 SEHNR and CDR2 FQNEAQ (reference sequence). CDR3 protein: CASSLGPNYEQYF. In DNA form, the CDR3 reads TGTGCCAGCAGCTTAGGTCCAAACTACGAGCAGTACTTC.

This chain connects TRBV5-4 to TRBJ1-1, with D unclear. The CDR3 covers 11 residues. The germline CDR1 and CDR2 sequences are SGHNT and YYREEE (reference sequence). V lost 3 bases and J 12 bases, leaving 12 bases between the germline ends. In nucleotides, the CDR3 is TGTGCCAGCAGCTCAGATTCGGTTTCTTTCTTT. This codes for CASSSDSVSFF.

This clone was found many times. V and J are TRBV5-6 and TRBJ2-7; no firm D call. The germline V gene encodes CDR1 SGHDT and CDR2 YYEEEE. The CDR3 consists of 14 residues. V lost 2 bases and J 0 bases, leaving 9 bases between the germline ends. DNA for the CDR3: TGTGCCAGCAGCTTCACGAGCAGCTCCTACGAGCAGTACTTC. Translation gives CASSFTSSSYEQYF.

CDR3 nucleotide sequence: TGCGCCAGCAGCGGAAGGGGGTGGAACACTGAAGCTTTCTTT. Translated: CASSGRGWNTEAFF. The gene calls are TRBV4-1 and TRBJ1-1; maybe TRBD1 (6 bases). Germline lookup yields CDR1 MGHRA and CDR2 YSYEKL. The CDR3 covers 14 residues. V lost 5 bases and J lost 1, with 11 bases in between.

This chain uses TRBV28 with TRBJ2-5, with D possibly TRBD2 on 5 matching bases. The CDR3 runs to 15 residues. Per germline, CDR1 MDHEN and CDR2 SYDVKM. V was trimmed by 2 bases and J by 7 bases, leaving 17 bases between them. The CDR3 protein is CASSLRISGLVTQYF. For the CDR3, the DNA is TGTGCCAGCAGTTTAAGGATAAGCGGTTTAGTGACCCAGTACTTC.

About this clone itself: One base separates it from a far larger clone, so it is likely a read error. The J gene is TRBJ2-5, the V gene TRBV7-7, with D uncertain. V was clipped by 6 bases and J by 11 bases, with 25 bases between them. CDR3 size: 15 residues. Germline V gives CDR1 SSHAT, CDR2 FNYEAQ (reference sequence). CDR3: CASSDRVGGAYKQYF. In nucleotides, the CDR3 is TGTGCCAGCAGTGATAGGGTGGGCGGAGCATACAAGCAGTACTTC.

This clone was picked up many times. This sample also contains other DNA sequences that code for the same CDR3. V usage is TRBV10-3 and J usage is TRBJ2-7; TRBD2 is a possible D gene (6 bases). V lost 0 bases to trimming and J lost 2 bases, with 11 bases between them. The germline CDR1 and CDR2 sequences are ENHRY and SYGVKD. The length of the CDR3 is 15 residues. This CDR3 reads CAISESGGLTYEQYF. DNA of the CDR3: TGTGCCATCAGTGAGTCGGGGGGACTCACCTACGAGCAGTACTTC.

CDR3 in amino acids: CASSPGQDSIGIGYTF. The CDR3, as DNA: TGCGCCAGCAGCCCAGGACAGGACTCAATAGGGATCGGCTACACCTTC. The gene calls are TRBV5-1 and TRBJ1-2; 7 nucleotides line up with TRBD1. With 4 bases clipped from V and 8 bases from J, the junction kept 17 bases outside the gene matches. The length of the CDR3 is 16 residues. Germline V CDR1 and CDR2: SGHRS, YFSETQ.

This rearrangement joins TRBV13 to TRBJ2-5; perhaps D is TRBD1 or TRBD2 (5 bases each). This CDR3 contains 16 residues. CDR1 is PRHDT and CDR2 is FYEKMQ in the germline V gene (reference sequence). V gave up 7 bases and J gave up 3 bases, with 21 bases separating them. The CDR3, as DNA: TGTGCCAGCACCTCCCCTAGAGGGGAGATAGAAGAGACCCAGTACTTC. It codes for CASTSPRGEIEETQYF.

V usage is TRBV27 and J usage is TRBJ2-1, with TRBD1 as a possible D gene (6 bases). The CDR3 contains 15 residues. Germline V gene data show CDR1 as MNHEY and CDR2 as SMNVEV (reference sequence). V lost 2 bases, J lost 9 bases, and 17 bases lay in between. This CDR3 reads CASSLTKGGIGEQFF. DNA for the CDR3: TGTGCCAGCAGTTTAACTAAAGGGGGTATCGGTGAGCAGTTCTTC.

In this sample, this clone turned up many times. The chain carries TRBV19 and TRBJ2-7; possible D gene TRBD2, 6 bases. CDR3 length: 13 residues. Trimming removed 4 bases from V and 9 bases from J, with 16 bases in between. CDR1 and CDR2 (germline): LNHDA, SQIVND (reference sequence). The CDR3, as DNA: TGTGCCAGTAGTACCTGGACGGGGGAAGGGCAGTACTTC. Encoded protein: CASSTWTGEGQYF.

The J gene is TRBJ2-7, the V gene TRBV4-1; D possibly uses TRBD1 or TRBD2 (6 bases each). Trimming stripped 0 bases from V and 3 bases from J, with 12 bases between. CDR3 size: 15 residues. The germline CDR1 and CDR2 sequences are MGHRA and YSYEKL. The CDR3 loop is CASSQDGGGLYEQYF. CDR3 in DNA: TGCGCCAGCAGCCAAGATGGAGGGGGACTCTACGAGCAGTACTTC.